This is a list of T cell receptor beta chains from one sample in a study of blood T cell repertoires in COVID-19. The protocol was immunoSEQ multiplex PCR, while the TCRdb copy is restricted to in-frame clones and leaves out a portion. The sample yields about 160,000 clones, approximately 91% seen once. The material sequenced was peripheral blood. The receptors stem from a man younger than 35 with acute or convalescent COVID-19. Each CDR3 is given with its conserved first and last residue. The D gene is left open where the match is weak. Clone size is shown for a subset of rows, as once, few, many or a class of expanded clone.

d_call: TRBD1
v_call: TRBV18
j_call: TRBJ1-1
clone_size: NA
cdr3_nt: TGTGCCAGCTCACCTGACAGGGCGGGGATGAACACTGAAGCTTTCTTT
cdr3_aa: CASSPDRAGMNTEAFF

d_call: TRBD2
v_call: TRBV14
j_call: TRBJ2-7
clone_size: NA
cdr3_nt: TGTGCCAGCAGCCAAGTAGCGGGAGCCTACGAGCAGTACTTC
cdr3_aa: CASSQVAGAYEQYF

d_call: NA
v_call: TRBV27
j_call: TRBJ1-3
clone_size: NA
cdr3_nt: TGTGCCAGCAGTAGGGCGGGCGGGGACACCATATATTTT
cdr3_aa: CASSRAGGDTIYF

d_call: TRBD1
v_call: TRBV19
j_call: TRBJ1-1
clone_size: NA
cdr3_nt: TGTGCCAGTACGCGGACAGGAATGAACACTGAAGCTTTCTTT
cdr3_aa: CASTRTGMNTEAFF

d_call: NA
v_call: TRBV2
j_call: TRBJ1-5
clone_size: NA
cdr3_nt: TGTGCCAGCAGTACAGGGTGGGACAATCAGCCCCAGCATTTT
cdr3_aa: CASSTGWDNQPQHF

d_call: TRBD1
v_call: TRBV6-5
j_call: TRBJ1-1
clone_size: NA
cdr3_nt: TGTGCCAGCAGCCGAGGAGGGGGCGCGCTTCATGAAGCTTTCTTT
cdr3_aa: CASSRGGGALHEAFF

d_call: NA
v_call: TRBV27
j_call: TRBJ1-5
clone_size: NA
cdr3_nt: TGTGCCAGCAGTTTAAGAGGTTCGGCTTCCAATCAGCCCCAGCATTTT
cdr3_aa: CASSLRGSASNQPQHF

d_call: NA
v_call: TRBV18
j_call: TRBJ2-3
clone_size: few
cdr3_nt: TGTGCCAGCTCACCACCGGGCGGGAGCACAGATACGCAGTATTTT
cdr3_aa: CASSPPGGSTDTQYF

d_call: NA
v_call: TRBV18
j_call: TRBJ1-1
clone_size: NA
cdr3_nt: TGTGCCAGCTCACCATCCTCTTCACAGGCTGGCCCTGAAGCTTTCTTT
cdr3_aa: CASSPSSSQAGPEAFF

d_call: TRBD1
v_call: TRBV19
j_call: TRBJ2-1
clone_size: NA
cdr3_nt: TGTGCCAGTACCGAATCACGGACAGGCTACAATCACGATGAGCAGTTCTTC
cdr3_aa: CASTESRTGYNHDEQFF

d_call: TRBD1
v_call: TRBV27
j_call: TRBJ1-2
clone_size: NA
cdr3_nt: TGTGCCAGCAGCCCTACAGGGGGTTATGGCTACACCTTC
cdr3_aa: CASSPTGGYGYTF

d_call: TRBD1
v_call: TRBV20-1
j_call: TRBJ2-2
clone_size: NA
cdr3_nt: TGCAACCCGCCAGGGGGTCTGTTTTTT
cdr3_aa: CNPPGGLFF

d_call: TRBD1
v_call: TRBV2
j_call: TRBJ1-1
clone_size: NA
cdr3_nt: TGTGCCAGCAGTGGGCCTCAGGGGGGAACTGAAGCTTTCTTT
cdr3_aa: CASSGPQGGTEAFF

d_call: TRBD1
v_call: TRBV9
j_call: TRBJ1-1
clone_size: NA
cdr3_nt: TGTGCCAGCAGCCCACGGACAGGGAACACTGAAGCTTTCTTT
cdr3_aa: CASSPRTGNTEAFF

d_call: NA
v_call: TRBV6-5
j_call: TRBJ2-3
clone_size: NA
cdr3_nt: TGTGCCAGTGGGACTCTTAGGAGCACAGATACGCAGTATTTT
cdr3_aa: CASGTLRSTDTQYF

d_call: NA
v_call: TRBV6-5
j_call: TRBJ1-1
clone_size: once
cdr3_nt: TGTGCCAGCAGTTACACGGGGGGCTCCGAAGCTTTCTTT
cdr3_aa: CASSYTGGSEAFF

d_call: TRBD1
v_call: TRBV6-5
j_call: TRBJ1-1
clone_size: NA
cdr3_nt: TGTGCCAGCAGTTTTGAATCTGACAGGGGCTCTGAAGCTTTCTTT
cdr3_aa: CASSFESDRGSEAFF

d_call: NA
v_call: TRBV30
j_call: TRBJ1-4
clone_size: NA
cdr3_nt: TGTGCCGCGACAGGAGCCGCAACTAATGAAAAACTGTTTTTT
cdr3_aa: CAATGAATNEKLFF

d_call: NA
v_call: TRBV13
j_call: TRBJ1-1
clone_size: once
cdr3_nt: TGTGCCAGCAGCTCTAGGGGGGGCAGGCTGAACACTGAAGCTTTCTTT
cdr3_aa: CASSSRGGRLNTEAFF

d_call: TRBD1
v_call: TRBV6-2/TRBV6-3
j_call: TRBJ2-7
clone_size: NA
cdr3_nt: TGTGCCAGCAGTACCCCCGGGACAGCCTACGAGCAGTACTTC
cdr3_aa: CASSTPGTAYEQYF